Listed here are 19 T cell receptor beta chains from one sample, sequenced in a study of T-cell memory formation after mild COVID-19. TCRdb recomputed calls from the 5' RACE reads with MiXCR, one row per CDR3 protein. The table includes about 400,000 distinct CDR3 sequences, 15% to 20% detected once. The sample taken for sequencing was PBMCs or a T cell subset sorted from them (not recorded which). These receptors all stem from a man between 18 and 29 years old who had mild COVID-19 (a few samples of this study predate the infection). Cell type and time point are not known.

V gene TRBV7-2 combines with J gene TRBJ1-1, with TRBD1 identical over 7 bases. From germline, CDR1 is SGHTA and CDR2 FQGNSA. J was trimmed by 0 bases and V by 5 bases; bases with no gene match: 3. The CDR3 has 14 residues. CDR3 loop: CASSAQGLNTEAFF. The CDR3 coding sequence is TGTGCCAGCAGCGCACAGGGGCTGAACACTGAAGCTTTCTTT.

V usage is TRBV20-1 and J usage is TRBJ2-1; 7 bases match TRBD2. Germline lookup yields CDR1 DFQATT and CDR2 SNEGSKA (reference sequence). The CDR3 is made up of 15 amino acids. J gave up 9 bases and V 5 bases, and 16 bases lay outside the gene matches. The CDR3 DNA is TGCAGTGCTCGTCCCGGGGGGACCGCTCTCTCTGAGCAGTTCTTC. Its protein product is CSARPGGTALSEQFF.

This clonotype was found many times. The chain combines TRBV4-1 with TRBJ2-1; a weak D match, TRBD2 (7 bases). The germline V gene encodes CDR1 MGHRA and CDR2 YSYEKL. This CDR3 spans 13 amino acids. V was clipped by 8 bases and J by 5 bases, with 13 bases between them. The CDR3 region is CASGGAMDNEQFF. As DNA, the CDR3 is TGCGCCAGCGGGGGGGCGATGGACAATGAGCAGTTCTTC.

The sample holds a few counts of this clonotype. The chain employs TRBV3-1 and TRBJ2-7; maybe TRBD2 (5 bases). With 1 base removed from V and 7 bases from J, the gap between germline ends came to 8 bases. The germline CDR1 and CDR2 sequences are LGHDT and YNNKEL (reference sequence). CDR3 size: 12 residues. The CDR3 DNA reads TGTGCCAGCAGCCAAGGAGGGTGGGAGCAGTACGTC. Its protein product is CASSQGGWEQYV.

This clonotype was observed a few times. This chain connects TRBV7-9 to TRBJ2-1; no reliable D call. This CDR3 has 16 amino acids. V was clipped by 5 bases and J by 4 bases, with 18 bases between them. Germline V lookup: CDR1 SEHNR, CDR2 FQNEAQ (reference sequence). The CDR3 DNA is TGTGCCAGCAGCAAACTCCGGACGACCAGTTACAATGAGCAGTTCTTC. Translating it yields CASSKLRTTSYNEQFF.

In DNA form, the CDR3 reads TGTGCCAGCAGGCAGGGTTCTGGAGCTTTCTTT. It is translated as CASRQGSGAFF. The chain combines TRBV6-5 with TRBJ1-1, with D possibly TRBD1 on 5 matching bases. Germline V gene lookup returns CDR1 MNHEY and CDR2 SVGAGI. V lost 6 bases to trimming and J lost 10 bases, with 12 bases between them. There are 11 residues in the CDR3.

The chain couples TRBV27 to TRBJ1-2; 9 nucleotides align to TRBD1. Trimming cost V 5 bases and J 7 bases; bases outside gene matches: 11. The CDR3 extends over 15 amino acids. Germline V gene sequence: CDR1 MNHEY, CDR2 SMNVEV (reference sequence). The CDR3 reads CASSPNRGRWRGYTF. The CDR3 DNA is TGTGCCAGCAGTCCGAACAGGGGGCGGTGGCGTGGCTACACCTTC.

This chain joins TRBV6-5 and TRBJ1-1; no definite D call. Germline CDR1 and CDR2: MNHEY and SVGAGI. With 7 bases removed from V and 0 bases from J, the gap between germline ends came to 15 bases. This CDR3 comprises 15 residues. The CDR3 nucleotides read TGTGCCAGCATGATGGGAGGGATCATGAACACTGAAGCTTTCTTT. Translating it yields CASMMGGIMNTEAFF.

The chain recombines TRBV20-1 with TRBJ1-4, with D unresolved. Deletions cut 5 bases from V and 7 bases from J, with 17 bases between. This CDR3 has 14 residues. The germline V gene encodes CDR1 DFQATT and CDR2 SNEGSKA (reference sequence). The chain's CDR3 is CSAPASGESEKLFF. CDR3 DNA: TGCAGTGCTCCGGCCTCCGGGGAAAGTGAAAAACTGTTTTTT.

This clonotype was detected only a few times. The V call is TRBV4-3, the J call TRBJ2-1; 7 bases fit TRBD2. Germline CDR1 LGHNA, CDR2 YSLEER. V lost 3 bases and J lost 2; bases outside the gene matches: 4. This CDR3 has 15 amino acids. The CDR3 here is CASSHGGSTYNEQFF. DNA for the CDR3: TGCGCCAGCAGCCACGGCGGGAGCACCTACAATGAGCAGTTCTTC.

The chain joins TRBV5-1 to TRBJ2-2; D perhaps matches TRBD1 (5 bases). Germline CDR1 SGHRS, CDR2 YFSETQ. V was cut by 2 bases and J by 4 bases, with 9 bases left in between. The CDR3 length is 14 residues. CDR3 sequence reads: CASSFRQSTGELFF. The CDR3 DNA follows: TGCGCCAGCAGCTTCCGACAGAGCACCGGGGAGCTGTTTTTT.

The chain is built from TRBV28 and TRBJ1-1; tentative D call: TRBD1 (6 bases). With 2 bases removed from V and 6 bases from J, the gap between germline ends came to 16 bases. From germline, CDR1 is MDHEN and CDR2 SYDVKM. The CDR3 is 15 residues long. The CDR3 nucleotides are TGTGCCAGCAGTTTAGGGGGCACATCTGGCGCTGAAGCTTTCTTT. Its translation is CASSLGGTSGAEAFF. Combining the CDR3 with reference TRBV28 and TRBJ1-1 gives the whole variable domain DVKVTQSSRYLVKRTGEKVFLECVQDMDHENMFWYRQDPGLGLRLIYFSYDVKMKEKGDIPEGYSVSREKKERFSLILESASTNQTSMYLCASSLGGTSGAEAFFGQGTRLTVV.

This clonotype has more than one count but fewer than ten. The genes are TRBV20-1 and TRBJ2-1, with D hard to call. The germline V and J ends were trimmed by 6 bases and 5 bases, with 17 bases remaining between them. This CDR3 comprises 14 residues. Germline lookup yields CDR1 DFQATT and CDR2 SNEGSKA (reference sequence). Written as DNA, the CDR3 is TGCAGTGCCCGAAAAGGTGGAGTAGACAATGAGCAGTTCTTC. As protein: CSARKGGVDNEQFF.

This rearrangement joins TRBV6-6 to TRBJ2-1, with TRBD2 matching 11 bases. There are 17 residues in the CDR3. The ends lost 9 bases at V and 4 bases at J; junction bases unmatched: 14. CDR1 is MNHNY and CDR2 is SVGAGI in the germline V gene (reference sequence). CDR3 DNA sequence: TGTGCCAGTACCGGGACTAGCGGTCAACCAAGGTACAATGAGCAGTTCTTC. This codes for CASTGTSGQPRYNEQFF.

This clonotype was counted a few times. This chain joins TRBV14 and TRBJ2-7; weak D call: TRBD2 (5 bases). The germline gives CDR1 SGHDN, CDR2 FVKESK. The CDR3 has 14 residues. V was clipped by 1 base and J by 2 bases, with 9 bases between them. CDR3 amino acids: CASSQGGWAYEQYV. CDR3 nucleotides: TGTGCCAGCAGCCAAGGAGGGTGGGCCTACGAGCAGTACGTC.

Written as DNA, the CDR3 is TGTGCCAGCAGCCCGCGAGCTCGCAACGGAACCACAGATACGCAGTATTTT. Encoded protein: CASSPRARNGTTDTQYF. The rearrangement links TRBV7-3 to TRBJ2-3; no definite D call. Germline V gene data show CDR1 as SGHTA and CDR2 as FQGTGA. The CDR3 has 17 amino acids. Trimming cost V 5 bases and J 2 bases, with 20 bases left between them.

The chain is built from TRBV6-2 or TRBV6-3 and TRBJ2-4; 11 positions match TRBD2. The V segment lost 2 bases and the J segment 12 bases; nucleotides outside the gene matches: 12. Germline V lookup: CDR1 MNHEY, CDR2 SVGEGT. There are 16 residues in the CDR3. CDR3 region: CASSYLGLAGGHHQYF. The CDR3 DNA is TGTGCCAGCAGTTACCTGGGGCTAGCGGGGGGACATCATCAGTACTTC.

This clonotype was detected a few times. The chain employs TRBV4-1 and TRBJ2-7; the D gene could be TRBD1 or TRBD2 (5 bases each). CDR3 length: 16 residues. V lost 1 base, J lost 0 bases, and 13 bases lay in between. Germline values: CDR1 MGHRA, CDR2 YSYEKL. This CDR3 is CASSQVVGGSSYEQYF. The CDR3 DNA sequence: TGCGCCAGCAGCCAAGTGGTTGGGGGAAGCTCCTACGAGCAGTACTTC.

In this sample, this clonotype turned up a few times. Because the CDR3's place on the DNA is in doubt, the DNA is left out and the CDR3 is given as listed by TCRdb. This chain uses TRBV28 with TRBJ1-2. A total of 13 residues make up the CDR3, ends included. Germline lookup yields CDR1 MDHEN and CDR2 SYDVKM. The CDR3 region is CASSFLAAGGYTF.